The T cell receptor (beta chain) under discussion was sequenced for a study of T cell changes during pregnancy in multiple sclerosis (dated by TCRdb to the late 2010s). Background for the entire study: The study examined how the T cell repertoire changed over the course of pregnancy in women with multiple sclerosis.

The CDR3, from cysteine to phenylalanine, totals 18 residues. Only the CDR3 DNA is retained, 54 bases long and in frame from the first base. CDR1 is given as SGHDT and CDR2 as YYEEEE, both from the germline V gene. V sheds 2 bases and J sheds 2 bases, leaving 20 bases between their ends. Preparation of the library involved the immunoSEQ multiplex PCR assay. The clones in this table, taken by TCRdb from immuneACCESS, are in-frame only. Not every clone is retained; where verified, under half of the shortfall comes from an unresolved V gene, and the cause of the rest is unknown. The table for this sample lists approximately 88,000 clones; roughly 93% of them were counted only once. Of the sample, less than 2.5% falls within the top ten clones. On this clone: Its antigen has not been determined. Base qualities are not at hand, and no much larger clone is one base apart.

This sequence originates from a female donor with multiple sclerosis, enrolled in a pregnancy study. The material was peripheral blood, obtained in the third trimester of pregnancy. This chain joins TRBV5-6 to TRBJ1-3; the D gene lacks a confident call. The sequenced DNA: TGTGCCAGCAGCTTCCGGGGAGTCGGCCTCTTAGCTGGAAACACCATATATTTT. Translation gives CASSFRGVGLLAGNTIYF.